A selection of T cell receptor beta chains follows, all from one sample in a study of CD8+ T cells in alopecia areata. Assay used: immunoSEQ multiplex PCR; TCRdb lists only in-frame clones, some missing. This table has over 150,000 clones, roughly 60% appearing once. The specimen was CD4+ T cells sorted from blood, collected at week 24, from a patient treated with tofacitinib. Source of these receptors: a human donor with alopecia areata. The CDR3 runs from the conserved cysteine through the conserved F or W. Fields, in order: J gene, V gene, CDR3 protein.

TRBJ2-7	TRBV30	CAWMNRDTGSYEQYF
TRBJ2-3	TRBV2	CASSLQEEQYF
TRBJ1-2	TRBV5-1	CASSWYNGQGSVNYGYTF
TRBJ2-2	TRBV18	CASSSPANTGELFF
TRBJ1-5	TRBV4-1	CASSQDQGTDQPQHF
TRBJ2-1	TRBV19	CARSLNEQFF
TRBJ2-6	TRBV4-2	CASSRQGSVSGANVLTF
TRBJ2-7	TRBV7-3	CASSLDGFSYEQYF
TRBJ2-4	TRBV9	CASSRGVLQNIQYF
TRBJ2-2	TRBV9	CASSVSLEETGELFF
TRBJ1-1	TRBV7-2	CASSRSEFSMNTEAFF
TRBJ2-5	TRBV6-1	CASLFSGEETQYF
TRBJ1-6	TRBV5-1	CASSSQGNSPLHF
TRBJ1-2	TRBV7-2	CASSPGQLNYGYTF
TRBJ1-1	TRBV7-3	CASSSGTANTEAFF
TRBJ2-7	TRBV20-1	CSAGVGEQYF
TRBJ1-2	TRBV5-1	CASQIGTGHVYGYTF
TRBJ2-5	TRBV5-6	CASNRVGETQYF
TRBJ2-7	TRBV7-6	CASSLVAGVASYEQYF
TRBJ1-2	TRBV28	CATEATGDYGYTF
TRBJ2-7	TRBV25-1	CASSPGDWGVRNEQYF
TRBJ1-6	TRBV6-1	CASRGYRINSPLHF
TRBJ1-2	TRBV30	CAWSVQGGGYTF
TRBJ2-5	TRBV4-2	CASSQGRGAQYF
TRBJ2-5	TRBV29-1	CSVGLQETQYF
TRBJ2-1	TRBV5-1	CASSYPGLGHEQFF
TRBJ2-2	TRBV7-8	CASSLVGGSTGELFF
TRBJ2-7	TRBV5-6	CASSLQRNEQYF
TRBJ2-1	TRBV7-2	CASSLFFNEQFF
TRBJ2-1	TRBV4-3	CASSRERVTNEQFF
TRBJ1-3	TRBV28	CASSFWGSGNTIYF
TRBJ1-4	TRBV25-1	CASSGLNGLHNEKLFF
TRBJ1-5	TRBV6-5	CASSYVAGNQPQHF
TRBJ2-1	TRBV7-9	CASSLEGTSGYNEQFF
TRBJ2-1	TRBV30	CAWSVPATQPNEQFF
TRBJ2-1	TRBV6-1	CASSELGQGRYLF
TRBJ2-3	TRBV5-4	CASKQRDTSTDTQYF
TRBJ1-6	TRBV28	CASSQPGQGYSPLHF
TRBJ2-1	TRBV7-9	CASTLGAAQFF
TRBJ2-7	TRBV5-1	CASSPTGLAREQYF
TRBJ2-3	TRBV2	CASSEGLAGGADTQYF
TRBJ2-1	TRBV5-1	CASSPFASYNEQFF
TRBJ1-5	TRBV10-3	CAISEVSGNNQPQHF
TRBJ2-5	TRBV21-1	CASSKVGEGQETQYF
TRBJ1-5	TRBV2	CAILGERNQPQHF
TRBJ2-5	TRBV5-6	CASSRLAEETQYF
TRBJ2-6	TRBV7-2	CASRDSNSGANVLTF
TRBJ1-2	TRBV7-2	CASTQSRENGYTF
TRBJ1-5	TRBV19	CASSGGHLNQPQHF